This passage covers 30 T cell receptor beta chains from one sample sequenced in a study. Tregs were sorted as CD4+CD25+CD127-/low cells. MiXCR, applied by TCRdb to the 5' RACE reads, yields one record per CDR3 protein. The sample consists of about 43,000 distinct CDR3 sequences, around 23% of them appearing once. Specimen: Tregs sorted from a lymph node. Receptors originate from a female donor with breast cancer.

The V gene is TRBV4-1, the J gene TRBJ2-1, with TRBD1 as a possible D gene (5 bases). Trimming removed 1 base at V and 7 bases at J, with 14 bases between. Per germline, CDR1 MGHRA and CDR2 YSYEKL. The CDR3 is 15 residues long. Here the CDR3 DNA reads TGCGCCAGCAGCCAAGCGACAGAAGCAACTAATGAGCAGTTCTTC. Encoded protein: CASSQATEATNEQFF.

Many counts were recorded for this clonotype. The J gene is TRBJ1-1, the V gene TRBV4-1; D not resolved. This CDR3 contains 12 residues. CDR1 and CDR2 from the germline V gene are MGHRA and YSYEKL. Trimming shortened V by 2 bases and J by 6 bases, and 7 bases separated the two germline ends. In DNA form, the CDR3 reads TGCGCCAGCAGCCAATTAGTAGCTGAAGCTTTCTTT. Translating gives CASSQLVAEAFF.

This clonotype was picked up a small number of times. The CDR3 region has the DNA TGCGCCAGCAGCTTAGAAAGAGGTGGTACCGGGGAGCTGTTTTTT. Translation gives CASSLERGGTGELFF. The chain links TRBV5-1 to TRBJ2-2; D not resolved. Germline V gives CDR1 SGHRS, CDR2 YFSETQ. The CDR3 extends over 15 amino acids. The V end lost 2 bases, the J end lost 5 bases, and 13 bases lay between the germline ends.

The rearrangement uses TRBV28 and TRBJ1-2, with 8 bases fitting TRBD1. Losses at the gene ends were 5 bases for V and 7 bases for J; bases not matched to a gene: 9. CDR1 and CDR2 (germline): MDHEN, SYDVKM. CDR3 length: 14 amino acids. The CDR3 spells CASSTLIQGGGYTF. The DNA of the CDR3 is TGTGCCAGCAGTACCTTAATACAGGGGGGTGGCTACACCTTC.

The sample holds a few counts of this clonotype. This may arise from a read error, as a much more abundant clone is one base away. The chain uses TRBV5-1 and TRBJ2-7; 9 bases fit TRBD1. V was clipped by 4 bases and J by 3 bases; unmatched bases: 8. The CDR3 is 15 residues long. The germline V gene has CDR1 SGHRS and CDR2 YFSETQ. The CDR3 here is CASSGNRGLVYEQYF. CDR3 bases: TGCGCCAGCAGCGGGAACAGGGGGCTTGTCTACGAGCAGTACTTC.

The chain uses TRBV9 and TRBJ1-1; D is possibly TRBD1 (5 bases). The CDR3 loop spans 15 amino acids. V lost 3 bases and J lost 7, with 19 bases in between. From germline, CDR1 is SGDLS and CDR2 YYNGEE. The CDR3 region is CASSALQQDSLEAFF. CDR3 DNA sequence: TGTGCCAGCAGCGCCCTGCAGCAAGACAGCCTTGAAGCTTTCTTT.

A note on this clonotype: A much more abundant neighbour one base away suggests this may be a read error. This chain uses TRBV29-1 with TRBJ2-1; 14 bases fit TRBD2. Trimming cost V 8 bases and J 3 bases; bases outside gene matches: 6. Germline CDR1 and CDR2: SQVTM and ANQGSEA. The length of the CDR3 is 15 residues. The CDR3: CSIAGTSGGYNEQFF. The CDR3 DNA sequence: TGCAGCATTGCCGGGACTAGCGGGGGCTACAATGAGCAGTTCTTC.

The rearrangement links TRBV6-5 to TRBJ2-5; 7 nucleotides match TRBD2. Germline values: CDR1 MNHEY, CDR2 SVGAGI. The CDR3 spans 15 residues. After removal of 5 bases from V and 2 bases from J, the junction contained 8 bases not matched to a gene. The CDR3 DNA follows: TGTGCCAGCAGTGGCGGCCTAGCGGAACAAGAGACCCAGTACTTC. Its protein product is CASSGGLAEQETQYF.

This clonotype is medium-sized by share. The chain is built from TRBV6-4 and TRBJ1-2; no definite D call. The V end was cut by 10 bases, the J end by 1 base, with 4 bases between. CDR1 and CDR2 (germline): MRHNA, SNTAGT. This CDR3 comprises 10 residues. DNA of the CDR3: TGTGCCAACTTTAACTATGGCTACACCTTC. Amino acid sequence: CANFNYGYTF.

This clonotype has at least ten counts. The chain couples TRBV29-1 to TRBJ1-1; D perhaps matches TRBD1 (5 bases). V dropped 6 bases and J dropped 7 bases, with 9 bases sitting between them. CDR3 length equals 10 residues. Germline V gene lookup returns CDR1 SQVTM and CDR2 ANQGSEA. CDR3 coding DNA: TGCAGCGTCCAGAGGGGTGAAGCTTTCTTT. Protein sequence: CSVQRGEAFF. Full variable domain (missing parts from reference TRBV29-1 and TRBJ1-1): SAVISQKPSRDICQRGTSLTIQCQVDSQVTMMFWYRQQPGQSLTLIATANQGSEATYESGFVIDKFPISRPNLTFSTLTVSNMSPEDSSIYLCSVQRGEAFFGQGTRLTVV.

In this sample, this clonotype turned up many times. This rearrangement joins TRBV20-1 to TRBJ2-7, with no clear D. Germline assignment: CDR1 DFQATT and CDR2 SNEGSKA (reference sequence). The CDR3 totals 14 residues. V was pared by 5 bases and J by 2 bases, with 16 bases between. The CDR3 DNA reads as TGCAGTGCTTTTGCCCCAGGCCCTCCCTACGAGCAGTACTTC. This translates into CSAFAPGPPYEQYF.

There are a few counts of this clonotype. The chain links TRBV30 to TRBJ2-7, with D uncertain. V lost 3 bases, J lost 7 bases, and 16 bases lay in between. The germline V gene encodes CDR1 GTSNPN and CDR2 SVGIG (reference sequence). The CDR3 has 13 residues. The CDR3 sequence is CAWSDLEVREQYF. DNA of the CDR3: TGTGCCTGGAGCGACCTCGAAGTCCGTGAGCAGTACTTC. The full variable domain, with the rest looked up from reference TRBV30 and TRBJ2-7, is SQTIHQWPATLVQPVGSPLSLECTVEGTSNPNLYWYRQAAGRGLQLLFYSVGIGQISSEVPQNLSASRPQDRQFILSSKKLLLSDSGFYLCAWSDLEVREQYFGPGTRLTVT.

J is TRBJ2-1 and V is TRBV2; 10 positions match TRBD1. V lost 8 bases to trimming and J lost 1 base; unmatched junction nucleotides: 2. Germline V gives CDR1 SNHLY, CDR2 FYNNEI. The length of the CDR3 is 14 residues. The CDR3 loop is CASPGQGSYNEQFF. CDR3 DNA sequence: TGTGCCAGCCCGGGACAGGGGTCCTACAATGAGCAGTTCTTC.

This clonotype turned up a few times. This chain uses TRBV9 with TRBJ1-2, with 9 nucleotides matching TRBD1. The CDR3 totals 14 residues. Germline V gives CDR1 SGDLS, CDR2 YYNGEE. V was clipped by 3 bases and J by 8 bases; unmatched bases: 8. The CDR3: CASSAAGTGFGYTF. CDR3 in DNA: TGTGCCAGCAGCGCCGCCGGGACAGGGTTCGGCTACACCTTC.

Many counts were recorded for this clonotype. The V gene is TRBV6-2 or TRBV6-3, the J gene TRBJ2-1; 10 bases fit TRBD1. From germline, CDR1 is MNHEY and CDR2 SVGEGT. J lost 3 bases, V lost 8 bases, and 7 bases had no gene match. This CDR3 is 15 amino acids long. CDR3 region: CASGPGDRGYNEQFF. The CDR3 DNA is TGTGCCAGCGGACCAGGGGACAGGGGCTACAATGAGCAGTTCTTC.

Comments on this clonotype: A read error is likely, as this CDR3 ends without the conserved phenylalanine or tryptophan. V gene TRBV4-1 combines with J gene TRBJ2-1; D may be TRBD2 (6 bases). This CDR3 spans 19 amino acids. Germline CDR1 reads MGHRA; CDR2 reads YSYEKL. Trimming took 4 bases from V and 3 from J, leaving 25 bases between them. The CDR3 loop is CASSLNGASATSYYNEQFL. The CDR3 DNA follows: TGCGCCAGCAGCCTCAATGGGGCTAGCGCGACGAGCTACTACAATGAGCAGTTCTTA.

This clonotype was seen only a few times. The chain links TRBV10-3 to TRBJ1-2; D gene uncertain. CDR3 length: 16 amino acids. Per germline, CDR1 ENHRY and CDR2 SYGVKD. V lost 7 bases and J lost 7, with 25 bases in between. CDR3 region: CAITGVAGSSVSGYTF. The DNA for the CDR3 is TGTGCCATCACGGGCGTTGCGGGATCCTCCGTCTCTGGCTACACCTTC.

This clonotype was found a few times. The V and J genes are TRBV5-4 and TRBJ2-1; the match to TRBD2 covers 11 bases. Per germline, CDR1 SGHNT and CDR2 YYREEE (reference sequence). The CDR3 runs to 18 residues. V lost 3 bases, J lost 0 bases, and 8 bases stayed unmatched. The CDR3 sequence is CASSSRTSGLNSYNEQFF. The CDR3 DNA follows: TGTGCCAGCAGCTCTAGGACTAGCGGGTTAAACTCCTACAATGAGCAGTTCTTC.

This clonotype was seen a few times. The chain recombines TRBV4-3 with TRBJ2-3; 12 bases agree with TRBD2. The V gene's germline CDR1 is LGHNA and CDR2 YSLEER. The CDR3 is 17 residues long. Trimming cost V 0 bases and J 6 bases; bases outside gene matches: 7. CDR3 loop: CASSQDLAGGTLDTQYF. For the CDR3, the DNA is TGCGCCAGCAGCCAAGACCTAGCGGGAGGGACTCTTGATACGCAGTATTTT.

The V call is TRBV19, the J call TRBJ2-1, with 7 bases lining up with TRBD2. This CDR3 is 13 amino acids long. V shed 3 bases, J shed 5 bases, and the junction held 1 base outside the gene matches. Germline V lookup: CDR1 LNHDA, CDR2 SQIVND (reference sequence). CDR3 residues: CASSIGLDNEQFF. The CDR3 DNA is TGTGCCAGTAGTATCGGACTAGACAATGAGCAGTTCTTC. The complete variable domain, with remaining parts taken from reference TRBV19 and TRBJ2-1, reads DGGITQSPKYLFRKEGQNVTLSCEQNLNHDAMYWYRQDPGQGLRLIYYSQIVNDFQKGDIAEGYSVSREKKESFPLTVTSAQKNPTAFYLCASSIGLDNEQFFGPGTRLTVL.

This clonotype came up a few times. The chain joins TRBV5-1 to TRBJ2-2; D might be TRBD2 (6 bases). The CDR3 contains 15 residues. Trimming shortened V by 0 bases and J by 4 bases, and 10 bases separated the two germline ends. Germline loops: CDR1 SGHRS, CDR2 YFSETQ. In DNA form, the CDR3 reads TGCGCCAGCAGCTTGGATCTAGCGTCCACCGGGGAGCTGTTTTTT. This sequence encodes CASSLDLASTGELFF.

The chain recombines TRBV29-1 with TRBJ1-5, with unresolved D. The ends were cut back, 4 bases at V and 1 base at J, with 8 bases in the middle. This CDR3 region has 13 residues. Germline-derived CDR1 and CDR2 are SQVTM and ANQGSEA. This chain's CDR3 is CSVGGGSNQPQHF. The CDR3 region has the DNA TGCAGCGTTGGGGGTGGGAGCAATCAGCCCCAGCATTTT.

This clonotype was counted a few times. This sequence may be a read error, since a much larger clone differs from it by one base. The chain couples TRBV12-3 or TRBV12-4 to TRBJ2-1, with 7 bases identical to TRBD2. This CDR3 is built from 17 residues. CDR3 nucleotide sequence: TGTGCCAGCAGTTCCCGGGCGGGAGCCGGGACCTACAAAGAGCAGTTCTTC. Protein: CASSSRAGAGTYKEQFF.

This clonotype was counted a few times. The CDR3 sequence is CASMGQGAVGELFF. DNA for the CDR3: TGCGCCAGCATGGGACAGGGGGCCGTCGGGGAGCTGTTTTTT. The rearrangement joins TRBV5-1 to TRBJ2-2, with 12 bases lining up with TRBD1. V shed 6 bases, J shed 7 bases, and the junction held 4 bases outside the gene matches. Germline assignment: CDR1 SGHRS and CDR2 YFSETQ. The CDR3 consists of 14 residues.

The chain combines TRBV15 with TRBJ2-2; 9 positions match TRBD1. Germline CDR1 reads LNHNV; CDR2 reads YYDKDF (reference sequence). Trimming removed 7 bases from V and 7 bases from J; junction bases left unmatched: 16. The CDR3 contains 17 residues. CDR3 in amino acids: CATKPNIDRGVRGELFF. The CDR3 bases are TGTGCCACCAAGCCGAACATAGACAGGGGGGTACGCGGGGAGCTGTTTTTT. Full variable domain (rest looked up from reference TRBV15 and TRBJ2-2): DAMVIQNPRYQVTQFGKPVTLSCSQTLNHNVMYWYQQKSSQAPKLLFHYYDKDFNNEADTPDNFQSRRPNTSFCFLDIRSPGLGDTAMYLCATKPNIDRGVRGELFFGEGSRLTVL.

In this sample, this clonotype turned up many times. This sequence joins TRBV7-9 and TRBJ1-2; tentatively, D is TRBD1 (5 bases). The CDR3 totals 13 residues. The germline V and J ends were trimmed by 5 bases and 8 bases, with 15 bases remaining between them. Germline V CDR1 and CDR2: SEHNR, FQNEAQ (reference sequence). The CDR3 region is CASSPGPNRGYTF. CDR3 in DNA: TGTGCCAGCAGCCCGGGACCCAATCGGGGCTACACCTTC.

This chain joins TRBV2 and TRBJ2-5; possibly TRBD2 for D (5 bases). Germline CDR1 reads SNHLY; CDR2 reads FYNNEI. There are 13 residues in the CDR3. Trimming left V 6 bases short and J 4 bases short, with 12 bases between. The CDR3 is CASSRLLGETQYF. Here the CDR3 DNA reads TGTGCCAGCAGCAGACTATTAGGAGAGACCCAGTACTTC.

This clonotype was detected many times. The J gene is TRBJ2-1, the V gene TRBV6-1; 11 nucleotides match TRBD2. Germline trimming cut 1 base from V and 4 bases from J; bases unmatched to any gene: 0. The CDR3 extends over 15 amino acids. Germline CDR1 reads MNHNS; CDR2 reads SASEGT. The CDR3 DNA is TGTGCCAGCAGTGAAGGACTAGCGGGATACAATGAGCAGTTCTTC. Translating it yields CASSEGLAGYNEQFF.

This clonotype was seen only once. A clone one base away is much larger, so this may be a read error. The chain recombines TRBV4-1 with TRBJ2-7; tentative D call: TRBD1 (5 bases). The CDR3 consists of 15 residues. Germline values: CDR1 MGHRA, CDR2 YSYEKL. The CDR3 sequence is CAGSPLTARRYEQYF. The CDR3 DNA sequence: TGCGCCGGCAGCCCTTTGACAGCAAGAAGGTACGAGCAGTACTTC.

The V call is TRBV27, the J call TRBJ1-2; weak D call: TRBD1 (6 bases). Trimming took off 5 bases at V and 3 bases at J, with 13 bases between the two ends. The germline V gene has CDR1 MNHEY and CDR2 SMNVEV (reference sequence). This CDR3 has 14 amino acids. The CDR3 is CASSAGGLDYGYTF. In DNA, the CDR3 is TGTGCCAGCAGTGCTGGGGGCTTGGACTATGGCTACACCTTC.